This T cell receptor (beta chain) was recorded in a study of metastatic and nonmetastatic thyroid tumors (dated by TCRdb to 2019 to 2021). At the level of the whole study: Repertoires were compared across peripheral blood and tumor or nodule tissue samples from malignant and benign thyroid patients. Here is what the overall study found, with its caveats: In both blood and tumor samples, TCR beta diversity was reported to be significantly higher in malignant tumors than in benign nodules.

CDR1 LNHDA and CDR2 SQIVND were looked up in the germline V gene (reference sequence). A distance of 18 bases separates the germline ends of V and J, which lose 5 bases and 4 bases respectively. The cysteine opens and the phenylalanine closes a CDR3 of 16 amino acids. Only the CDR3 part of the read is kept: 48 bases, read in frame from the first base. The library was made by PCR. Sequencing instrument: Illumina HiSeq 4000. High-throughput sequencing was used to profile the TCR beta-chain CDR3 region of each patient. The original pipeline was this. The researchers built a classifier to tell apart papillary thyroid cancer patients with distant metastasis, based on CDR3 differences among clinicopathological groups. The Shannon index was used to assess repertoire diversity, and the Morisita-Horn index was used to assess tumor-blood repertoire similarity. Through fastp at Q25 and MiXCR, TCRdb rebuilt clones from the public reads, retaining in-frame beta chains. For this entry, the V and J calls and clone size follow TCRdb and not the study's own pipeline. The sample has tens of thousands of clones on record, about 13% of them singletons. 10% to 12% of the sample goes to the ten largest clones.

Before undergoing thyroid surgery, none of the patients had been given any kind of treatment. Using T-cell receptor beta sequencing, the researchers looked back retrospectively at clinical samples from patients, gathered between the early 2010s and the late 2010s. In regard to this clone: Its antigen has not been determined. Base qualities are not at hand, and no much larger clone is one base apart.

The V and J segments used are TRBV19 and TRBJ1-3; TRBD1 might be the D gene, on 6 matching bases. What was sequenced was blood. The TCR comes from a female donor with papillary thyroid cancer or a benign thyroid nodule (not recorded which). Some clones in this sample may be carry-over from other donors' samples. At the DNA level, the sequence is TGTGCCAGTAGTCCCCAACCATCAGGGGTCGGAAACACCATATATTTT. Translated, this is CASSPQPSGVGNTIYF.